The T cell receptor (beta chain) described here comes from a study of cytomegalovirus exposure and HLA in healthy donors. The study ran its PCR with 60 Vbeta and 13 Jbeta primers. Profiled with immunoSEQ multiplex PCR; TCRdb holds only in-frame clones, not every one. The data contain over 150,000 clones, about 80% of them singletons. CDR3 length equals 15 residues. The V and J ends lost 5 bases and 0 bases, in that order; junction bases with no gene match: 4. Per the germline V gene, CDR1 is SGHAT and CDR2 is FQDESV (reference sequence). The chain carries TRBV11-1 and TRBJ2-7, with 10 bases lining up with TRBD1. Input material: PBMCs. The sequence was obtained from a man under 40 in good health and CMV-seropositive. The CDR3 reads CASSPRTGGSYEQYF. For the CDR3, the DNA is TGTGCCAGCAGCCCGCGGACAGGGGGCTCCTACGAGCAGTACTTC. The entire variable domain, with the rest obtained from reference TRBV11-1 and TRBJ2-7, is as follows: EAEVAQSPRYKITEKSQAVAFWCDPISGHATLYWYRQILGQGPELLVQFQDESVVDDSQLPKDRFSAERLKGVDSTLKIQPAELGDSAMYLCASSPRTGGSYEQYFGPGTRLTVT.